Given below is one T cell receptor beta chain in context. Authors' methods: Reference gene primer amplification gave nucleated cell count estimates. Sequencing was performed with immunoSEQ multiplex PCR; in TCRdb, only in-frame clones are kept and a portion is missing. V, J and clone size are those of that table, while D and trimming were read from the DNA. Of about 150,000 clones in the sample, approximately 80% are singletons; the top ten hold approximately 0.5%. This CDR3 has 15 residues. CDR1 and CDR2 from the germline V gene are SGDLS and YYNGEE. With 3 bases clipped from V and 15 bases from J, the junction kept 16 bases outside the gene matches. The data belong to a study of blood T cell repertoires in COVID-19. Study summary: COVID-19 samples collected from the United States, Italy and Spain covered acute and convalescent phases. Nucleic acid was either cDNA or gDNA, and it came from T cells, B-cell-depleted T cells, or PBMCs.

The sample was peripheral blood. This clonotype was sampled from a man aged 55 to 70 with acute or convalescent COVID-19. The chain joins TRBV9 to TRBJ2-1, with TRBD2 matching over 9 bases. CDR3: CASSAAGGPPTGLFF. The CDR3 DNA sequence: TGTGCCAGCAGCGCCGCGGGGGGGCCACCAACCGGGCTGTTCTTC.